The present TCR beta chain was sequenced within a study of cytomegalovirus exposure and HLA in healthy donors (dated by TCRdb to about 2017). Some background on the complete study: An earlier analysis of 587 of the donors reported about 280 Gb of sequence data and 117 million unique TCR beta sequences obtained from roughly 180 million T cells. An early release that covered fewer than 750 HLA-typed donors contained about 300 gigabases of sequencing data and roughly 84 million unique TCR sequences. Of the 300 to 500 genotyped donors, less than 90% were placed in the genetic ancestry cluster associated with self-reported Caucasian donors. The study aimed to test whether signatures of past pathogen exposure could be identified by cataloging public T cell receptors. Using immunosequencing, the study profiled T cell repertoires from 500 to 800 subjects and related those repertoires to cytomegalovirus serostatus. Besides the first cohort of hundreds of subjects, a separate validation cohort made up of 120 different subjects was used. The study combined high-throughput TCR immunosequencing, statistical association of individual TCRs with disease status, and machine learning to predict cytomegalovirus infection status. In a later analysis, previously published TCR beta repertoires from 550 to 750 donors were re-analyzed and high-resolution HLA genotyping was added so that TCR occurrence patterns could be studied. The later analysis used no new phenotypic data to find candidate immune exposures, relying instead on TCR beta sequences and their occurrence across donors. In an earlier analysis of several hundred of the donors, high-throughput TCR beta sequencing was used to judge whether each TCR beta V gene segment behaved as functional or pseudogenic. Donor age, sex, ethnicity and CMV serostatus were compiled alongside the repertoire data. In a later genetic analysis, genome-wide SNP genotypes for 398 of the 666 donors were used, and that subset was treated as a discovery cohort. Every repertoire in the discovery cohort had been generated on one and the same sequencing platform. Class I and class II HLA loci were covered by the typing at four-digit resolution. The number of typed donors differed by locus: about 620-640 for A, B, C, DRB1 and DQB1; about 520 for DQA1; approximately 610 for DPA1; and some 430 for DPB1. Several DR-DQ haplotypes were handled as single units for association and clustering, since linkage in the cohort was strong. On average, around 200,000 unique TCR beta nucleotide sequences were sequenced per donor among more than 350 genotyped donors of the cohort, with about 17% of those sequences being non-productive.

Libraries were constructed by the immunoSEQ multiplex PCR assay. The multiplex PCR relied on a mix of 60 forward primers for TCR Vbeta segments and 13 reverse primers for TCR Jbeta segments. A multiplex PCR assay on genomic DNA amplified the CDR3 region of rearranged TCR beta genes. The Illumina HiSeq System was used to sequence the amplified TCR beta libraries as 87-base-pair reads. Per the authors' processing: A later analysis counted about 80 million unique TCR beta chains across the 700 or so repertoires, and roughly 9.9 million of these chains were shared by at least two donors. Raw reads were error-corrected and collapsed into unique sequences by a nearest-neighbor algorithm in which closely related sequences were merged to remove PCR and sequencing errors. V, D and J gene segments were assigned by aligning CDR3 sequences to IMGT reference sequences. For a sequence to be retained, a match of at least six nucleotides was required to both a V gene segment and a J gene segment. A rearrangement counted as productive if the CDR3 had no stop codons and remained in frame with V and J, and every other rearrangement counted as non-productive. CDR3 was defined according to IMGT convention as the region running from the second conserved V-encoded cysteine to the conserved J-encoded phenylalanine. The earlier analysis of about 570 of the donors excluded any sequence lacking an unambiguous match to a single V gene segment. In an earlier analysis of about 590 of the donors, a V segment was called functional when productive rearrangements were above 56.7%, and segregating when the standard deviation between donors exceeded 5%. To diagnose cytomegalovirus status from the catalog of TCR beta chain sequences, a statistical classification framework was built. In a later analysis, V and J genes were assigned by comparing TCR nucleotide sequences against IMGT/GENE-DB human TR gene sequences. In a later analysis, CDR3 sequences and most-parsimonious VDJ recombination scenarios were assigned using the TCRdist pipeline. In a later analysis, each TCR beta chain was defined by its CDR3 amino acid sequence together with its V-gene family, and reads without a unique V-gene family were excluded. As a way to deal with suspected cross-contamination and a sequencing artifact, a later analysis dropped 450 to 600 nucleotide sequences that were highly shared and had low generation probability. In a later analysis, a clonal expansion index was calculated for each public chain from normalized within-repertoire ranks of inferred template counts. Generation probabilities in a later analysis came from a VDJ recombination model fitted to out-of-frame rearrangements, and those results were checked against IGoR. In a later analysis, hypergeometric tests were used to score TCR-TCR, TCR-HLA and TCR-CMV co-occurrence, with a repertoire-size bias correction applied to TCR pairs. A later analysis estimated false discovery rates by permuting HLA or CMV assignments 20 times. In a later analysis, co-occurring TCRs were grouped using DBSCAN, and TCRdist sequence similarity was added for clustering within HLA-allele-positive subsets. Repertoires with fewer than 30,000 or more than 120,000 public chains, plus five repertoires with anomalous nucleotide sharing, were excluded from co-occurrence clustering. In its TCRdb copy, this immuneACCESS table keeps in-frame sequences only and misses some clones. Where compared with another copy, unresolved V genes explain less than half of these, and the others have no known cause. The D gene and trimming were derived from the DNA, and the V and J assignments and clone size from that table. Within this sample are hundreds of thousands of clones, with roughly four fifths of them counted one time only. Jointly, the top ten make up approximately 0.5% of the sample.

Concerning this clone: Its antigen has not been determined. Base qualities are missing; no much larger clone stands one base away.

The cohort consisted of 650 to 700 healthy bone marrow donors. All cohort members were sampled while nominally healthy, although unrecorded immune exposures were likely present. The donor tested CMV seronegative, placing the donor among the 350 or so seronegative members of the cohort. A peripheral blood sample was provided by each donor, and peripheral blood mononuclear cells were used for TCR beta sequencing. Genomic DNA was extracted from the blood cell samples with the Qiagen DNeasy Blood Extraction Kit. On the study overall, not on this receptor specifically: According to a later analysis, TCR association rates differed among HLA loci, with DRB1 alleles showing the most associated TCRs and HLA-C alleles showing the fewest. In both the original and validation cohorts, the classifier was reported to diagnose cytomegalovirus status with high specificity and sensitivity. Sequencing depth was assumed to be roughly uniform across donors in the presence/absence analyses, though that assumption may not hold. In an earlier analysis of around 600 of the donors, most TCR beta V segments were observed in productive rearrangements about 87% or about 30% of the time, broadly matching IMGT annotations. Several of the top co-occurrence clusters appeared to be linked to parvovirus B19, influenza, CMV and Epstein-Barr virus, according to a later analysis. Strong co-occurrence of HLA alleles, especially DR and DQ, made assigning TCR associations to individual alleles difficult. Specific HLA alleles were associated with about 17,000 TCR beta sequences at a false discovery rate of 0.05 in a later analysis. Immune exposure information for the cohort was limited to CMV serostatus. Linkage disequilibrium might explain the correlated functional status among segregating V segments, but an unknown experimental factor could not be excluded. In vitro tests confirmed that a few of the cytomegalovirus-associated TCR beta chains recognize cytomegalovirus antigens. According to a later genetic analysis, donors in an Asian-associated ancestry cluster had fewer N-insertions in productive TCRs than the approximately 650-donor mean. Most CMV-associated TCR beta chains appeared to be HLA-restricted in a later analysis, and the HLA associations seemed to be driven largely by CMV exposure. The authors suggested that the approach could potentially be generalized to other disease states and immunological phenotypes. Most TCR sequences were observed very rarely across donors, whereas some public TCRs were present in many individuals. This cohort had only TCR beta chains sequenced, and the lack of alpha or paired-chain data limited which features could be detected. Over 15 rarely observed V segments, including chromosome 9 orphons, were excluded from the earlier analysis of several hundred of the donors because counts were too low. The study gave a list of some 150 TCR beta chains associated with cytomegalovirus. Because HLA typing was missing for some donors at each locus, association tests included only the typed subset. The sequencing pipeline was judged likely to have produced a cluster of highly shared sequence variants as a technical artifact. A further reported finding was that TCR beta sequences accurately predicted the HLA-A and HLA-B alleles for most subjects in the first cohort. In a later analysis, HLA-associated TCR beta chains showed more clonal expansion and lower generation probabilities than non-associated chains that were equally common. In a later genetic analysis, a missense DCLRE1C variant was associated with V-gene and J-gene trimming of TCR beta chains, and the association was replicated in an independent cohort.

What was sequenced was PBMCs. The TCR comes from a woman aged 40 to 55 in good health and CMV-seronegative.

CDR3 loop: CASSLSFGRGGVPLHF. The DNA reads as follows: TGTGCCAGCAGCTTAAGCTTCGGCAGGGGTGGGGTACCCCTCCACTTT. Rearrangement joined TRBV11-3 to TRBJ1-6; possibly the D gene is TRBD1, per 6 matching bases. Sequences SGHNT (CDR1) and YENEEA (CDR2) are obtained from the germline V gene. Between the V and J ends, shortened by 2 bases and 12 bases respectively, the junction contains 20 bases. The CDR3 holds 16 amino acids from the cysteine to the phenylalanine. Left in the record is the CDR3 DNA by itself, 48 bases read in frame from the first base.